This is a list of T cell receptor beta chains from one sample in a study of cytomegalovirus exposure and HLA in healthy donors. TCRdb's table, derived via immunoSEQ multiplex PCR, lists solely in-frame clones and lacks some. The table lists around 130,000 clones, 75% to 90% of them singletons. The sample taken for sequencing was PBMCs. All receptors derive from a woman aged 40 to 50 in good health and CMV-seronegative. Each CDR3 is given with its conserved first and last residue. Fields, in order: V gene, D gene, J gene, clone size, CDR3 DNA, CDR3 protein. A D gene is named only where the DNA matches it firmly. Size is stated for part of the rows, as once, few or many counts, or as a class when the clone is expanded.

>TRBV7-8|TRBD1|TRBJ2-7|NA
TGTGCCAGCCAAAAGGCCCGGGACAGGGGGCGCGAGCAGTACTTC
CASQKARDRGREQYF
>TRBV13|TRBD1|TRBJ1-5|NA
TGTGCCAGCAGCTTAGGCCGGGCAGGGGGCTACGAGCCCCAGCATTTT
CASSLGRAGGYEPQHF
>TRBV7-9|TRBD2|TRBJ2-5|few
TGTGCCAGCAGCTCGACTAGCGGGAGGGCCTGGGAGACCCAGTACTTC
CASSSTSGRAWETQYF
>TRBV7-9|NA|TRBJ2-7|once
TGTGCCAGCAGCTCTCTCCAGGAGGGAGACGAGCAGTACTTC
CASSSLQEGDEQYF
>TRBV28|TRBD1|TRBJ1-2|NA
TGTGCCACCACCGGACAGGGGTTAGGGGGCTACACCTTC
CATTGQGLGGYTF
>TRBV6-4|NA|TRBJ2-1|NA
TGTGCCAGCAGTGGGGTTAGCGAGGGTGAGCAGTTCTTC
CASSGVSEGEQFF
>TRBV4-1|NA|TRBJ1-6|few
TGCGCCAGCAGCCACCCGGGAGGAGCGGCCTCACCCCTCCACTTT
CASSHPGGAASPLHF
>TRBV4-1|TRBD2|TRBJ2-3|NA
TGCGCCAGCAGCCGCGTTGCTGCGGGGGGCCTTAGCACAGATACGCAGTATTTT
CASSRVAAGGLSTDTQYF
>TRBV7-8|NA|TRBJ1-5|NA
TGTGCCAGCAGCTCCACTGATAGCAATCAGCCCCAGCATTTT
CASSSTDSNQPQHF
>TRBV28|TRBD1|TRBJ2-7|once
TGTGCCAGCAGTCCACGACAGGGCCCAACCTACGAGCAGTACTTC
CASSPRQGPTYEQYF
>TRBV7-9|TRBD1|TRBJ1-4|NA
TGTGCCAGCAGCGACGGGACAGGGGCGCATGAAAAACTGTTTTTT
CASSDGTGAHEKLFF
>TRBV29-1|NA|TRBJ2-1|NA
TGCAGCACCACAGGGATCCCCTACAATGAGCAGTTCTTC
CSTTGIPYNEQFF
>TRBV4-3|NA|TRBJ1-6|NA
TGCGCCAGCAGCCCAGGCACGGGGGAGGGAGGTCATTCACCCCTCCACTTT
CASSPGTGEGGHSPLHF
>TRBV6-5|NA|TRBJ2-2|NA
TGTGCCACCTATGAACAGGGCACCGGGGAGCTGTTTTTT
CATYEQGTGELFF
>TRBV7-3|TRBD2|TRBJ2-5|NA
TGTGCCAGCAGCTCGACTAGCGCGGGAGAGACCCAGTACTTC
CASSSTSAGETQYF
>TRBV28|NA|TRBJ1-6|NA
TGTGCCAGCAGTTTCGGGATAAGTAATTCACCCCTCCACTTT
CASSFGISNSPLHF
>TRBV9|TRBD1|TRBJ2-7|NA
TGTGCCAGCAGCCTCAACCCCACATGGACAGGGTCATACGAGCAGTACTTC
CASSLNPTWTGSYEQYF
>TRBV5-6|TRBD1|TRBJ1-1|NA
TGTGCCAGCAGCTTGTTCCAGGGGGTAATCACTGAAGCTTTCTTT
CASSLFQGVITEAFF
>TRBV5-1|NA|TRBJ2-5|NA
TGCGCCAGCAGCTTGGCCTTGGGTAGGGGTCAGGAGACCCAGTACTTC
CASSLALGRGQETQYF
>TRBV10-2|NA|TRBJ2-7|NA
TGCGCCAGCAGCCTGACTAGCTACGAGCAGTACTTC
CASSLTSYEQYF
>TRBV5-8|NA|TRBJ1-5|NA
TGTGCCAGCAGCTTGGGCGGGGGAGGGGTTCAGCCCCAGCATTTT
CASSLGGGGVQPQHF
>TRBV7-9|NA|TRBJ1-5|NA
TGTGCCAGCAGCTACGGGGGGCTGGGGCAGCCCCAGCATTTT
CASSYGGLGQPQHF
>TRBV20-1|TRBD2|TRBJ2-1|once
TGCAGTGCCCTCTTTAGCGGGGGGGAGTTCTTC
CSALFSGGEFF
>TRBV4-3|NA|TRBJ2-3|many
TGCGCCAGCAGCTGGACTAGCACAGATACGCAGTATTTT
CASSWTSTDTQYF
>TRBV5-6|TRBD2|TRBJ2-3|NA
TGTGCCAGCAGCTTGATAGGCCTAGCGGGGTCAGATACGCAGTATTTT
CASSLIGLAGSDTQYF
>TRBV19|NA|TRBJ1-1|NA
TGTGCCAGTAGTATCTTTTTGCAGGGGAACACTGAAGCTTTCTTT
CASSIFLQGNTEAFF
>TRBV29-1|NA|TRBJ2-1|NA
TGCAGCGTGGGGACTCCGTTGGGGAATGAGCAGTTCTTC
CSVGTPLGNEQFF
>TRBV5-4|NA|TRBJ2-3|NA
TGTGCCAGCAGCTTGGCCGCCCGTACTAGCACAGATACGCAGTATTTT
CASSLAARTSTDTQYF
>TRBV2|NA|TRBJ1-5|few
TGTGCCAGCAGTGAAGCGGTGACACGGACTTATAGCAATCAGCCCCAGCATTTT
CASSEAVTRTYSNQPQHF
>TRBV4-3|TRBD1|TRBJ2-1|few
TGCGCCAGCAGCCAACTCGGGACAGGGAAATACAATGAGCAGTTCTTC
CASSQLGTGKYNEQFF
>TRBV7-2|TRBD2|TRBJ2-7|NA
TGTGCCAGCAGGCGAGGAGGCCTAGCGGACTACGAGCAGTACTTC
CASRRGGLADYEQYF
>TRBV4-1|NA|TRBJ2-7|NA
TGCGCCAGCAGCCAAGCCTTCTGGGGCGACTACGAGCAGTACTTC
CASSQAFWGDYEQYF
>TRBV7-2|NA|TRBJ2-3|NA
TGTGCCAGCAGCCTCGGGAGAAAAGATACGCAGTATTTT
CASSLGRKDTQYF
>TRBV9|TRBD1|TRBJ2-7|NA
TGTGCCAGCAGCGCTCTGGACAGGGGGCTGGGCGAGCAGTACTTC
CASSALDRGLGEQYF
>TRBV19|NA|TRBJ2-3|NA
TGTGCCAGTAGTAATCGGGGGTCAGATACGCAGTATTTT
CASSNRGSDTQYF
>TRBV6-1|TRBD2|TRBJ2-5|NA
TGTGCCAGCAGTGCGGCTAGCGGGGGCCAAGAGACCCAGTACTTC
CASSAASGGQETQYF
>TRBV19|NA|TRBJ1-5|once
TGTGCCAGTAGCAATTCAGGCTCCAATAGCAATCAGCCCCAGCATTTT
CASSNSGSNSNQPQHF
>TRBV2|TRBD1|TRBJ1-5|NA
TGTGCCAGCAGTGAATTGGGAACAGGGGATAATCAGCCCCAGCATTTT
CASSELGTGDNQPQHF
>TRBV5-1|NA|TRBJ1-1|once
TGCGCCAGCAGCTTGTTCGGAAGTGCAGGCGGGACTGAAGCTTTCTTT
CASSLFGSAGGTEAFF
>TRBV9|TRBD1|TRBJ1-5|NA
TGTGCCAGCAGCGTAGGACAGGGGGCGTCGACCCAGCATTTT
CASSVGQGASTQHF
>TRBV9|TRBD2|TRBJ2-2|once
TGTGCCAGCAGCGACGGACTAGCGGGAGGGCCCGGGGAGCTGTTTTTT
CASSDGLAGGPGELFF
>TRBV28|NA|TRBJ2-5|NA
TGTGCCAGCAGTTTAGAGGCGGGCGGCAGGGAGACCCAGTACTTC
CASSLEAGGRETQYF
>TRBV27|NA|TRBJ1-1|NA
TGTGCCAGCAGTTCCGAAGGGACTCCGGCTGAAGCTTTCTTT
CASSSEGTPAEAFF
>TRBV19|NA|TRBJ2-6|NA
TGTGCCAGTAGTATAGGGGCCTCTGGGGCCAACGTCCTGACTTTC
CASSIGASGANVLTF
>TRBV5-4|TRBD2|TRBJ2-3|NA
TGTGCCAGCAGATTTAGCGGGGGGGACACAGATACGCAGTATTTT
CASRFSGGDTDTQYF
>TRBV7-2|TRBD2|TRBJ2-5|NA
TGTGCCAGCAGCTTAGTTAGCGGGGGGGTGTACCAAGAGACCCAGTACTTC
CASSLVSGGVYQETQYF
>TRBV7-3|TRBD2|TRBJ2-2|few
TGTGCCAGCAGCTTAGGGCTAGCGGGTGCCACCGGGGAGCTGTTTTTT
CASSLGLAGATGELFF
>TRBV5-6|TRBD2|TRBJ2-1|NA
TGTGCCAGCAGCTTAGCGGGACTAGCCCTCGATGAGCAGTTCTTC
CASSLAGLALDEQFF
>TRBV9|NA|TRBJ1-1|NA
TGTGCCAGCAGCGTAGTAGGAGGTGAAGCTTTCTTT
CASSVVGGEAFF
>TRBV18|NA|TRBJ1-1|NA
TGTGCCAGCTCACCCCTTTTACTCGACACTGAAGCTTTCTTT
CASSPLLLDTEAFF
>TRBV13|NA|TRBJ1-2|NA
TGTGCCAGCAGCTTAGAGGACTGGGGTGGCTACACCTTC
CASSLEDWGGYTF